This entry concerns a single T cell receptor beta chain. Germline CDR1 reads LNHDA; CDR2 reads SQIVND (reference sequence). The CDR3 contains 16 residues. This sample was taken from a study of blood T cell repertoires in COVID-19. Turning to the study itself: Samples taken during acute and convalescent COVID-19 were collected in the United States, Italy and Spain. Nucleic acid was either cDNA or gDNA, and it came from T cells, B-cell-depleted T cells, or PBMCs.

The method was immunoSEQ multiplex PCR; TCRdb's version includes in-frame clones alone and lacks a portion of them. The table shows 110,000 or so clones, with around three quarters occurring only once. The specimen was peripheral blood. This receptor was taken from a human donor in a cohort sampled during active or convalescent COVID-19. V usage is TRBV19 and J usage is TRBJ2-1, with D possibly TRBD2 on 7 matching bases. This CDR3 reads CASEPRGLSKNNEQFF. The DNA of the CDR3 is TGTGCTTCCGAGCCGCGGGGGCTCTCGAAAAATAATGAGCAGTTCTTC.